This T cell receptor beta chain was identified during a study of OX40 agonist ivuxolimab in advanced cancers. Study-wide background: Three patients, one with hepatocellular carcinoma and two with cutaneous melanoma, achieved partial responses.

Concerning this clone: The antigen is undetermined.

TCRdb keeps only in-frame clones here, not all; method: immunoSEQ multiplex PCR. Here the sample spans about 82,000 clones, roughly 91% being singletons. This CDR3 comprises 14 residues. The ends were cut back, 5 bases at V and 2 bases at J, with 13 bases in the middle. Germline assignment: CDR1 SGHDT and CDR2 YYEEEE. Study outcomes and limitations: Expanded clones tended on average to be more numerous among CD8+ T cells than CD4+. The specificity for antigen of the expanded peripheral T cells was not determined. Dosing at 0.1 to 3.0 mg/kg was accompanied by clonal expansion of CD4+ and CD8+ blood T cells by week 6.

This chain uses TRBV5-6 with TRBJ1-2, with D hard to call. This clonotype originated in an adult with an advanced solid tumor such as melanoma, head and neck, liver or kidney cancer. This specimen consisted of CD4+ or CD8+ T cells sorted from blood, obtained in a trial of the OX40 agonist ivuxolimab. The CDR3 nucleotides read TGTGCCAGCAGTTGGGGAGGTCAGAACTATGGCTACACCTTC. Translation: CASSWGGQNYGYTF.